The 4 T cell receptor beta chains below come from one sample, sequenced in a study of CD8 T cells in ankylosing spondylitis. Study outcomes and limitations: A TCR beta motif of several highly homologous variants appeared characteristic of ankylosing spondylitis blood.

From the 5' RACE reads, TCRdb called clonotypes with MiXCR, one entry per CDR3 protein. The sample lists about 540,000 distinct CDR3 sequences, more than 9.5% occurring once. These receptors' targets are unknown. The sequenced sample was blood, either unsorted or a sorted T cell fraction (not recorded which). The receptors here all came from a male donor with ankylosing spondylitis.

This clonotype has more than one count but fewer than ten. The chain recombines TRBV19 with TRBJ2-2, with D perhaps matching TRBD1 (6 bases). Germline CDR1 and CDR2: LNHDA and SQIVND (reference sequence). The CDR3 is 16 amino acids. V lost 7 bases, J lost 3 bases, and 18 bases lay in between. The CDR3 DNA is TGTGCCAGTACCCCCTTATGGGCAGGGGACACCGGGGAGCTGTTTTTT. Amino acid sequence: CASTPLWAGDTGELFF.

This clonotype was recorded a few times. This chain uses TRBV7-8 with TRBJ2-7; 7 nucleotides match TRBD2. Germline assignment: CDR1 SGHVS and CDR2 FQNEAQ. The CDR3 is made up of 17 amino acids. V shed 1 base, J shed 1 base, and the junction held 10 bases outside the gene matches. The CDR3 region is CASSLDSGDPWSYEQYV. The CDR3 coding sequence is TGTGCCAGCAGCTTAGACAGCGGGGACCCTTGGTCCTACGAGCAGTACGTC.

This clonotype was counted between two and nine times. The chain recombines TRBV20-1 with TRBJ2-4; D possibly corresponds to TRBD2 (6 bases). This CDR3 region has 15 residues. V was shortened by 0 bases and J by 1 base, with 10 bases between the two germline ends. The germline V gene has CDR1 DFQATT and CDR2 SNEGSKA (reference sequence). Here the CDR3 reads CSARDGGGAKNIQYF. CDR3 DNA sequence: TGCAGTGCTAGAGATGGCGGAGGGGCCAAAAACATTCAGTACTTC.

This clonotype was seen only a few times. The CDR3 sequence is CASSGRGESSNQPQHF. In nucleotides, the CDR3 is TGTGCCAGCAGTGGGAGGGGGGAGAGTAGCAATCAGCCCCAGCATTTT. The chain recombines TRBV5-5 with TRBJ1-5; D possibly corresponds to TRBD1 (6 bases). V was clipped by 5 bases and J by 0 bases, with 15 bases between them. There are 16 residues in the CDR3. Germline assignment: CDR1 SGHKS and CDR2 YYEKEE (reference sequence).